The present entry profiles one T cell receptor (beta chain) with its context. What this receptor recognizes is not known. No base quality information exists; no much larger clone differs at one position. This record belongs to a study of T cells in localized non-small cell lung cancer (dated by TCRdb to the early 2020s). For the study in its entirety: The study examined T cell repertoires in roughly 240 patients with early-stage NSCLC and compared tumors with uninvolved tumor-adjacent lungs. The cohort consisted of 200 to 250 treatment-naive NSCLC patients whose localized lung tumors had been resected. A mean age of around 66 years was recorded for the NSCLC patients, of whom 129 were male and about a hundred were female.

At diagnosis, peripheral blood, uninvolved tumor-adjacent lung and tumor were collected and were preserved as a mix of fresh-frozen and FFPE material. For TCR repertoire profiling, the blood samples were analyzed as peripheral blood mononuclear cells. General conclusions and limits of the study: Longer overall survival was associated with higher T cell density in blood, whereas shorter survival was associated with higher clonality in adjacent lung. Because multi-region tumor sequencing was not performed, intratumor heterogeneity could not be ruled out. Because the study design was exploratory, TCR variables were selected using unadjusted p-values without false-discovery rate correction. Uninvolved tumor-adjacent lung showed the highest T cell clonality, higher than tumor, which suggests more focused antigenic responses in the uninvolved tumor-adjacent lung. Of the top 100 tumor clones, a median of roughly 57 were detected in paired uninvolved adjacent lung; approximately 28 were also among that lung's top 100.

The immunoSEQ Assay was used to sequence TCR beta CDR3 regions from DNA. In the original analysis: T cell density was computed as TCR beta template counts normalized to usable DNA estimated by amplifying housekeeping genes. Richness was estimated using the preseqR package, with extrapolation to 400,000 templates for PBMC samples and to 120,000 templates for tissue samples. Clonality was taken to be one minus Pielou's evenness. To identify tissue-enriched TCRs, differential abundance testing was run on productive amino-acid clonotypes with a minimum total count of 5 and an alpha of 0.1. Repertoire overlap between compartments was quantified with the Jaccard Index and Morisita Overlap Index. GLIPH clustered TCR beta CDR3s with public tetramer-defined viral CDR3s; viral motifs required at least three viral sequences plus V-gene enrichment. The table comes from immuneACCESS by way of TCRdb, which keeps in-frame sequences with V and J called. Part of the clones is missing from these tables; in studies checked, under half for an unresolved V gene and the rest for unknown reasons. That table supplies the V and J calls and clone size; D and trimming were determined from the DNA. The sample data list some 25,000 clones, and approximately 86% of these were observed just once. The ten top clones hold 11% to 15% of the sample.

Between the V and J ends, shortened by 5 bases and 7 bases respectively, the junction contains 10 bases. Inclusive of the bounding cysteine and phenylalanine, the CDR3 is 11 residues long. Of all the DNA, just the CDR3 is kept, 33 bases in frame from base 1. CDR1 and CDR2, looked up from the germline V gene, are SGHRS and YFSETQ. Sample: peripheral blood, taken before any cancer treatment. The clonotype originates from a female donor aged 60 or older with stage I lung adenocarcinoma. The sequence links TRBV5-1 to TRBJ2-7; the D gene is unclear. The CDR3 protein: CASSTAREQYF. The DNA sequence is TGCGCCAGCAGTACAGCTAGGGAGCAGTACTTC.